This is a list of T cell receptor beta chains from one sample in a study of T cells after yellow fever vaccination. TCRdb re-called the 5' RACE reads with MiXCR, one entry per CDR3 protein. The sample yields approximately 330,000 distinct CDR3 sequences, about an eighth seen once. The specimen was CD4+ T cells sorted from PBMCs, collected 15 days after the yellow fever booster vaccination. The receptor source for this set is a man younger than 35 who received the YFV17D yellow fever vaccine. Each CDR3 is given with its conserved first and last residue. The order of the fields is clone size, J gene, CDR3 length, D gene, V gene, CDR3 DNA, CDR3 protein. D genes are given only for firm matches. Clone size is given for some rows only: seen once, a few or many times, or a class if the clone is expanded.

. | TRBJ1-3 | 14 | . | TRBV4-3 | TGCGCCAGCAGCCGGGGGACCTCTGGAAACACCATATATTTT | CASSRGTSGNTIYF
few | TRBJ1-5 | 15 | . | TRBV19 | TGTGCCAGTAGTCTGACAATGGGTAGCAATCAGCCCCAGCATTTT | CASSLTMGSNQPQHF
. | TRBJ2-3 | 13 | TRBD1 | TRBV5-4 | TGTGCCAGCAGGTCGACAGGGACAGATACGCAGTATTTT | CASRSTGTDTQYF
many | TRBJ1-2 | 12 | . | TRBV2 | TGTGCCAGCAGTGACAGGTTATATGGCTACACCTTC | CASSDRLYGYTF
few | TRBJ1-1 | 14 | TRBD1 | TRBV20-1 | TGCAGTGCCACCTTACAGGGGACTGGCACTGAAGCTTTCTTT | CSATLQGTGTEAFF
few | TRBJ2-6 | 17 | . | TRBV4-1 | TGCGCCAGCAGCCAAGATCAGACAGCCTCTCGTGCCAACGTCCTGACTTTC | CASSQDQTASRANVLTF
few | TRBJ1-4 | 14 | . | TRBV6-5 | TGTGCCACATCCCCGACCGGGGCCATAGGAAAACTGTTTTTT | CATSPTGAIGKLFF
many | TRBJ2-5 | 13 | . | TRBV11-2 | TGTGCCAGCAGCATACAGGTCCAAGAGACCCAGTACTTC | CASSIQVQETQYF
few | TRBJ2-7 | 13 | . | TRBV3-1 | TGTGCCAGCAGCCGGACAGTCCCCTACGAGCAGTACTTC | CASSRTVPYEQYF
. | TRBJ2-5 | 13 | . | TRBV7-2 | TGTGCCAGCAGCTTCGACAGGCAAGAGACCCAGTACTTC | CASSFDRQETQYF
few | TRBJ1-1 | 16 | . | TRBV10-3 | TGTGCCATCAGTGAGGGGGCTTTTAGGGGCGGCACTGAAGCTTTCTTT | CAISEGAFRGGTEAFF
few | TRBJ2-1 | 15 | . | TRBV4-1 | TGCGCCAGCAGCCAAGATCACGTTCTTGACAATGAGCAGTTCTTC | CASSQDHVLDNEQFF
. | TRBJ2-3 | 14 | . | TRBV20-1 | TGCAGTGCATCTCCCGGGGGGCCGATGGATACGCAGTATTTT | CSASPGGPMDTQYF
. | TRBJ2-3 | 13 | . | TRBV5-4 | TGTGCCAGCAGCTTGGAGGGGTGGAGCACGCAGTATTTT | CASSLEGWSTQYF
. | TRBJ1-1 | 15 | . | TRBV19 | TGTGCCAGTAGTATACGGGTACAAGTCAGAGCGGAGGCTTTCTTT | CASSIRVQVRAEAFF
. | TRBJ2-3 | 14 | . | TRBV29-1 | TGCAGCGTTGAACCACTAATAAACACAGATACGCAGTATTTT | CSVEPLINTDTQYF
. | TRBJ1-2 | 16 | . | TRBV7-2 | TGTGCCAGCAGCTTCGTGAGTGGGGGCCCCCCCTATGGCTACACCTTC | CASSFVSGGPPYGYTF
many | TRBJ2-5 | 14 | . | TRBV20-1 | TGCAGTGCTAGATCGCTGGACAGACAAGAGACCCAGTACTTC | CSARSLDRQETQYF
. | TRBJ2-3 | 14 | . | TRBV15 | TGTGCCACCAGCAGAGAGTCTTTCACAGATACGCAGTATTTT | CATSRESFTDTQYF
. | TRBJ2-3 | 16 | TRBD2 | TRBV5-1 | TGCGCCAGCAGCTTGGTCCTAGCGGGGGCCGAAGATACGCAGTATTTT | CASSLVLAGAEDTQYF
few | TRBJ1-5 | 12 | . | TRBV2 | TGTGCCAGCAGTGAAGGAATTGGTGCCCAGCATTTT | CASSEGIGAQHF
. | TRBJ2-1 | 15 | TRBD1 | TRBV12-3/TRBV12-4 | TGTGCCAGCAGTCCTGACAGGGGCAGTATCAATGAGCAGTTCTTC | CASSPDRGSINEQFF
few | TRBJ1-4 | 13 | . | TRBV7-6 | TGTGCCAGCAGCACTGTCCTTAATGAAAAACTGTTTTTT | CASSTVLNEKLFF
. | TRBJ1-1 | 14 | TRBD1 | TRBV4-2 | TGTGCCAGCAGCCACAGACAGGGGAACACTGAAGCTTTCTTT | CASSHRQGNTEAFF
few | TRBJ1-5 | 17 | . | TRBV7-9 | TGTGCCAGCAGCTTAGCGCGGCGAGGGGGGGGCAATCAGCCCCAGCATTTT | CASSLARRGGGNQPQHF
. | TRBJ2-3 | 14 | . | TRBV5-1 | TGCGCCAGCAGCAAAGGACTGTTCACAGATACGCAGTATTTT | CASSKGLFTDTQYF
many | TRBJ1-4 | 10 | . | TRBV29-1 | TGCAGCGCGTTTGATGAAAAACTGTTTTTT | CSAFDEKLFF
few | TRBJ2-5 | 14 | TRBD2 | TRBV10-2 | TGCGCCAGCAGTGAGGCTAGCGGGGGCCTTCACCAGTACTTC | CASSEASGGLHQYF